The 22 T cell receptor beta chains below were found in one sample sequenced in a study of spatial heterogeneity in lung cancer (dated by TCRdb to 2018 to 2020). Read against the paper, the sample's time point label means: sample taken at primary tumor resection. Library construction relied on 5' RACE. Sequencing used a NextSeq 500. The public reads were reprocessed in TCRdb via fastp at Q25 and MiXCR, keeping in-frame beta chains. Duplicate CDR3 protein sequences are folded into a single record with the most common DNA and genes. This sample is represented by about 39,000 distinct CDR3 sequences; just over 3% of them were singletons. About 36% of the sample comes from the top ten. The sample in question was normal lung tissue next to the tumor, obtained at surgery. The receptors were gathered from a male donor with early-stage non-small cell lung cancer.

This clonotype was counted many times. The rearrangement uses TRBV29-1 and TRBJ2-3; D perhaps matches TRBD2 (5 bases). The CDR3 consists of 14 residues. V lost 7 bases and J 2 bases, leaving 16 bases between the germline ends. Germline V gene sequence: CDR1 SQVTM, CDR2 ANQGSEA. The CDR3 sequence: CSGGYGLITDTQYF. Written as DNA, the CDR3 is TGCAGCGGTGGGTACGGACTGATCACAGATACGCAGTATTTT.

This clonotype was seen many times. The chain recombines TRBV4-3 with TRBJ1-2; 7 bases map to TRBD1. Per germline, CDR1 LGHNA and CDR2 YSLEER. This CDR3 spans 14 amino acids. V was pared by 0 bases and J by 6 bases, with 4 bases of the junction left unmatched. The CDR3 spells CASSQEKGQHGYTF. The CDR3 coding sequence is TGCGCCAGCAGCCAAGAAAAGGGACAGCATGGCTACACCTTC.

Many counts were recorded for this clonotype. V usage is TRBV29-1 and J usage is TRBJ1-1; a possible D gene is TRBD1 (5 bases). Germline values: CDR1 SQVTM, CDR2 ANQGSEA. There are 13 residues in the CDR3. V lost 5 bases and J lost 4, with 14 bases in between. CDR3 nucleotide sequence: TGCAGCGTTTTTCATTCGGGGGGCACTGAAGCTTTCTTT. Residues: CSVFHSGGTEAFF. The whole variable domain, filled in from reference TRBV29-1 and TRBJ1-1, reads SAVISQKPSRDICQRGTSLTIQCQVDSQVTMMFWYRQQPGQSLTLIATANQGSEATYESGFVIDKFPISRPNLTFSTLTVSNMSPEDSSIYLCSVFHSGGTEAFFGQGTRLTVV.

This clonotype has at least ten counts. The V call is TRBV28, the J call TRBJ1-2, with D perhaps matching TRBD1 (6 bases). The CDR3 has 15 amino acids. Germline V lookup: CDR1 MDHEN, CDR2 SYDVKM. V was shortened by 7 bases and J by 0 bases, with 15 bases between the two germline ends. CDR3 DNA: TGTGCCAGCACCCAAGGGACAATTTCTAACTATGGCTACACCTTC. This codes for CASTQGTISNYGYTF.

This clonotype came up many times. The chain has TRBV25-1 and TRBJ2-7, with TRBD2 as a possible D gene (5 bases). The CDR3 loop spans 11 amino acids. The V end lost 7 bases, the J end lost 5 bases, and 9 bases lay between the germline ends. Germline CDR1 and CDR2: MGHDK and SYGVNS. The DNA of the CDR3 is TGTGCCAGCACGGTCGGGGACGAGCAGTACTTC. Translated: CASTVGDEQYF.

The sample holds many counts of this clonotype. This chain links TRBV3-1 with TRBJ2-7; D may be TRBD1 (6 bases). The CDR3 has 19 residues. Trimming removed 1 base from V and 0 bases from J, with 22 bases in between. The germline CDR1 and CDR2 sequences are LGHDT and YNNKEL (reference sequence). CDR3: CASSQGLLAQRGSSYEQYF. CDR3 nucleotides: TGTGCCAGCAGCCAAGGCCTTTTAGCGCAGAGGGGGTCCTCCTACGAGCAGTACTTC.

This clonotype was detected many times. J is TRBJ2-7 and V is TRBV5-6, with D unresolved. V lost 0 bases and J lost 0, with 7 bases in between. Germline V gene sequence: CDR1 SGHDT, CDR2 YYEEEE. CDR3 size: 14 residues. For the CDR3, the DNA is TGTGCCAGCAGCTTGGGACAACGCTCCTACGAGCAGTACTTC. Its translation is CASSLGQRSYEQYF.

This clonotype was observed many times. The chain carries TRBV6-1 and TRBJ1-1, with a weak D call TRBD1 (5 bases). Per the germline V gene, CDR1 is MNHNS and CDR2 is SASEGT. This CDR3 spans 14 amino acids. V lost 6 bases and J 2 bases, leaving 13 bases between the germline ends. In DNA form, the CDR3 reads TGTGCCAGCAGGCCCGGGACGGCTAACACTGAAGCTTTCTTT. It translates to CASRPGTANTEAFF.

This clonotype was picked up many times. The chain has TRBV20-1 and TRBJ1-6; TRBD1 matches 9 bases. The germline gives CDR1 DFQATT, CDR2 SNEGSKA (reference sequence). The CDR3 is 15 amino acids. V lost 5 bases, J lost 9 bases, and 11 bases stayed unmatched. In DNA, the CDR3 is TGCAGTGCTGGTCGAGGTGGACAGGGGACTTCACCCCTCCACTTT. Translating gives CSAGRGGQGTSPLHF.

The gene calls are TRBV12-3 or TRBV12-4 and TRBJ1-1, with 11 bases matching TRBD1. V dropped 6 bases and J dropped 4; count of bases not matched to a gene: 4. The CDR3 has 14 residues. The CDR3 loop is CASRWTGGGTEAFF. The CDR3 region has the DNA TGTGCCAGCAGATGGACAGGGGGCGGCACTGAAGCTTTCTTT.

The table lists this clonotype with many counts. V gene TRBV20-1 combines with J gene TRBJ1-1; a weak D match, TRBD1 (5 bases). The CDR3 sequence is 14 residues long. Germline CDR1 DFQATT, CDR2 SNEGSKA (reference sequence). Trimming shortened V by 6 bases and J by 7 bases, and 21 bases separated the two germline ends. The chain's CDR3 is CSARGARQGLEAFF. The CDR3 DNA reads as TGCAGTGCCCGAGGTGCCCGGCAGGGTCTTGAAGCTTTCTTT.

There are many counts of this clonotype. The chain's CDR3 is CASQTSGVLAKNIQYF. The CDR3 coding sequence is TGTGCCAGTCAGACTAGCGGAGTGTTGGCCAAAAACATTCAGTACTTC. The rearrangement joins TRBV2 to TRBJ2-4; 9 bases match TRBD2. Germline lookup yields CDR1 SNHLY and CDR2 FYNNEI. The V segment lost 9 bases and the J segment 1 base; nucleotides outside the gene matches: 10. There are 16 residues in the CDR3.

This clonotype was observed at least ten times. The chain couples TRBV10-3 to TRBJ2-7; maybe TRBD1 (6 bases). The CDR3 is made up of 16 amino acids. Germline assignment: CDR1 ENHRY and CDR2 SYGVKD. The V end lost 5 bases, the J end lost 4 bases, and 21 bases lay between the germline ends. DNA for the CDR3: TGTGCCATCAGTTTCTCAGAACAGGGTACTTCTTACGAGCAGTACTTC. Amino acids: CAISFSEQGTSYEQYF.

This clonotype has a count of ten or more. CDR3 sequence reads: CASSQRFGAGNTIYF. Written as DNA, the CDR3 is TGTGCCAGCAGTCAAAGGTTCGGGGCTGGAAACACCATATATTTT. The rearrangement joins TRBV3-1 to TRBJ1-3; D is undetermined. The germline V gene encodes CDR1 LGHDT and CDR2 YNNKEL (reference sequence). Trimming pared 6 bases from V and 2 bases from J, leaving 14 bases between. This CDR3 is 15 amino acids long.

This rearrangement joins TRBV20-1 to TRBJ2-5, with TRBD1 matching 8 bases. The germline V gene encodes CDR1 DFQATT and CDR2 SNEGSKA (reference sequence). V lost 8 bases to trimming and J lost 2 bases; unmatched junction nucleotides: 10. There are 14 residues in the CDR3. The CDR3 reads CSLRAWTGQETQYF. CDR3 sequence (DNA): TGCAGTCTCCGCGCTTGGACAGGGCAAGAGACCCAGTACTTC.

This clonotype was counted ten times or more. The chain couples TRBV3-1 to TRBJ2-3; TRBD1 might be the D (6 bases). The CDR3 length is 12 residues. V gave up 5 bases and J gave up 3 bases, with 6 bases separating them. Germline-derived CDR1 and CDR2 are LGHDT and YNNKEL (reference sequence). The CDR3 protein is CASSGTTDTQYF. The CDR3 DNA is TGTGCCAGCAGCGGGACAACAGATACGCAGTATTTT.

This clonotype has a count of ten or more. The DNA of the CDR3 is TGTGCCAGCAGCTTTCAGGGGGGGAACTCCTACGAGCAGTACTTC. Its protein is CASSFQGGNSYEQYF. The rearrangement links TRBV7-3 to TRBJ2-7; D may correspond to TRBD1 or TRBD2 (7 bases each). V was pared by 3 bases and J by 0 bases, with 12 bases between. The CDR3 contains 15 residues. The germline V gene has CDR1 SGHTA and CDR2 FQGTGA.

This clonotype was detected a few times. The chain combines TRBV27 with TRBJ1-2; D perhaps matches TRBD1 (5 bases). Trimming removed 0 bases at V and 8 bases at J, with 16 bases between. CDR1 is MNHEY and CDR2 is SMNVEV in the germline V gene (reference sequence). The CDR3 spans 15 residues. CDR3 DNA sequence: TGTGCCAGCAGTTTATCGGGTGGTCAGGGAGGCGGCTACACCTTC. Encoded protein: CASSLSGGQGGGYTF.

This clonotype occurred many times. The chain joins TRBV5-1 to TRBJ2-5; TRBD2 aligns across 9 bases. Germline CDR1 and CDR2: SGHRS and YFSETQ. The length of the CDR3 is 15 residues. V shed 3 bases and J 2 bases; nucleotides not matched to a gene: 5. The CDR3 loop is CASSSLGLAQETQYF. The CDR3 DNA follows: TGCGCCAGCAGCTCCCTGGGACTAGCTCAAGAGACCCAGTACTTC.

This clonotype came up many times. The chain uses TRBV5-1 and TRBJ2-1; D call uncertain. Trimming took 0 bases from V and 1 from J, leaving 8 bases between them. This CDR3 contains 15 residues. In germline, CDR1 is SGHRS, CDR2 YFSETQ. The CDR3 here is CASSLAGDSYNEQFF. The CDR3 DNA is TGCGCCAGCAGCTTGGCCGGAGATTCCTACAATGAGCAGTTCTTC.

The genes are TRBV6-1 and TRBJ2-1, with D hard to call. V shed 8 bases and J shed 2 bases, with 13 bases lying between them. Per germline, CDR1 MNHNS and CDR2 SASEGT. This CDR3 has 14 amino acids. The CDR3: CASPSTGTYNEQFF. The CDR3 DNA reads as TGTGCCAGCCCCTCCACGGGCACCTACAATGAGCAGTTCTTC.

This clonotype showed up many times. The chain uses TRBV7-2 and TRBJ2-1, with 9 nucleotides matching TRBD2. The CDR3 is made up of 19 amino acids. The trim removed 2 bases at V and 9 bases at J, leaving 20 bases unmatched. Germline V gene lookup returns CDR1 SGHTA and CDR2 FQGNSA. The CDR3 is CASSLRSVAGAPTSTEQFF. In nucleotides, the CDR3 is TGTGCCAGCAGCTTAAGGTCGGTAGCGGGAGCCCCGACTTCTACTGAGCAGTTCTTC.